This record covers a single TCR beta chain. These data belong to a study of blood T cell repertoires in COVID-19. As for the study in general: There were acute and convalescent COVID-19 samples, and they came from the United States, Italy and Spain.

TCRdb's copy holds only in-frame clones and misses some; the assay was immunoSEQ multiplex PCR. The data contain roughly 440,000 clones, roughly 88% of them singletons. Sample: peripheral blood. The source of this sequence is a woman in her forties or fifties with COVID-19, enrolled during active disease.

The CDR3 loop is CASSVEPRDSLTGYTF. CDR3 nucleotide sequence: TGTGCCAGCAGCGTAGAACCCCGGGACAGTTTGACCGGCTACACCTTC. The rearrangement joins TRBV9 to TRBJ1-2, with 7 bases matching TRBD1. CDR1 is SGDLS and CDR2 is YYNGEE in the germline V gene. The CDR3 loop spans 16 amino acids. Trimming cost V 0 bases and J 8 bases; bases outside gene matches: 13.